Listed here is a single TCR beta chain. Using immunoSEQ multiplex PCR, the repertoire was profiled, and TCRdb retains in-frame clones only, with some absent. The data hold fewer than 350,000 clones, with around 85% observed a single time. The data were taken from a study of blood T cell repertoires in COVID-19. Across the whole study: Sample material is recorded as cDNA or gDNA derived from T cells, B-cell-depleted T cells, or PBMCs.

The CDR3 extends over 15 amino acids. V lost 2 bases and J lost 7, with 17 bases in between. Germline CDR1 and CDR2: MNHEY and SVGAGI. Enrolled through a virtual design, the participants were between roughly 18 and 90 years of age and came from 24 US areas. Assignments of participants to cohorts depended upon their own reported clinical history. A COVID-19 case was met by exposed participants within 2 weeks before study entry. The V and J genes are TRBV6-5 and TRBJ1-1, with unresolved D. Sequenced sample: PBMCs or T cells enriched from blood (not recorded which). The clonotype originates from a woman in her thirties who had been exposed to COVID-19. In DNA form, the CDR3 reads TGTGCCAGCAGTTACAGCGGCAGGCAAGTAATTGAAGCTTTCTTT. This codes for CASSYSGRQVIEAFF.